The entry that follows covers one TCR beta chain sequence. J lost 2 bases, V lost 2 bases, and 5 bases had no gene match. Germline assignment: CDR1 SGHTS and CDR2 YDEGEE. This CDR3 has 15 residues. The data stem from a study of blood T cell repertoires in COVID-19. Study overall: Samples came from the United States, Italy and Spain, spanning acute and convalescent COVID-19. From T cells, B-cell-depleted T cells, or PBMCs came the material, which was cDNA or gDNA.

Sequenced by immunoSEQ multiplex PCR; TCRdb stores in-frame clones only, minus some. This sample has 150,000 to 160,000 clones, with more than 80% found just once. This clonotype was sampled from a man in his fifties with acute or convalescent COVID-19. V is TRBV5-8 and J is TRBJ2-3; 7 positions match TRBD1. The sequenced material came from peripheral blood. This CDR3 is CASSFSDRDTDTQYF. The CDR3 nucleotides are TGTGCCAGCAGCTTTTCTGACAGGGACACAGATACGCAGTATTTT.